This is a list of T cell receptor beta chains from one sample in a study of regulatory T cells in long-lasting Graves disease. TCRdb re-analysed the multiplex PCR reads in MiXCR, keeping a single row per CDR3 protein. Here the sample spans about 560,000 distinct CDR3 sequences, 15% to 20% being singletons. These data were also filed under a second study, of T cells in Graves' hyperthyroidism and ophthalmopathy.

Specimen: peripheral blood mononuclear cells (PBMCs), collected at new diagnosis, from a patient treated with antithyroid drugs. The receptors were sampled from a young man with Graves disease. Each CDR3 is given with its conserved first and last residue. Each record gives: V gene, J gene, clone size, D gene, CDR3 DNA, CDR3 protein. D genes are given only for firm matches. Rows give clone size only sometimes, using once, few, many, or a class for an expanded clone.

>TRBV2|TRBJ2-7|many|TRBD1
TGTGCCAGCAGTGAAGGGACAGGGGGATTCTACGAGCAGTACTTC
CASSEGTGGFYEQYF
>TRBV6-2/TRBV6-3|TRBJ2-6|-|TRBD2
TGTGCCAGCAGTTACAAGTTGGGGACTAGCGGCTCTGGGGCCAACGTCCTGACTTTC
CASSYKLGTSGSGANVLTF
>TRBV28|TRBJ2-1|many|-
TGTGCCAGCAGTTGGAGGGGGTACAATGAGCAGTTCTTC
CASSWRGYNEQFF
>TRBV27|TRBJ2-7|few|TRBD1
TGTGCCAGCTCCGACGGAGGCAGGGGGAACTACGAGCAGTACTTC
CASSDGGRGNYEQYF
>TRBV6-2/TRBV6-3|TRBJ2-5|-|TRBD2
TGTGCCAGCAGTTCCGGGACTAGCGGGAGCCGGGAGACCCAGTACTTC
CASSSGTSGSRETQYF
>TRBV28|TRBJ2-1|-|TRBD2
TGTGCCAGCAGCCAAAATCAAATAGCGGGAGGTAGGGACAATGAGCAGTTCTTC
CASSQNQIAGGRDNEQFF
>TRBV7-9|TRBJ2-7|few|-
TGTGCCAGCAGCTTAGGGCAGGGGACCTTTGGCGAGCAGTACTTC
CASSLGQGTFGEQYF
>TRBV7-3|TRBJ2-1|few|-
TGTGCCAGCAGCGAGAACCCACGGATCCTGGGATACAATGAGCAGTTCTTC
CASSENPRILGYNEQFF
>TRBV11-2|TRBJ2-1|many|TRBD1
TGTGCCAGCAGCGCGGGACAGGGCGTCTCCTACAATGAGCAGTTCTTC
CASSAGQGVSYNEQFF
>TRBV20-1|TRBJ2-1|-|-
TGCAGTGCTAGAGATAAGGGGTACAATGAGCAGTTCTTC
CSARDKGYNEQFF
>TRBV5-4|TRBJ2-7|-|TRBD2
TGTGCCAGCAGCCCAAGAGCGGGACTCGGAACCTACGAGCAGTACTTC
CASSPRAGLGTYEQYF
>TRBV24-1|TRBJ1-5|many|-
TGTGCCACCAGTCGGGATAGCAATCAGCCCCAGCATTTT
CATSRDSNQPQHF
>TRBV5-1|TRBJ2-3|-|TRBD2
TGCGCCAGCAGCCCCGGGGAGGGAGTCTCCACAGATACGCAGTATTTT
CASSPGEGVSTDTQYF
>TRBV20-1|TRBJ2-7|many|-
TGCAGTGCTAGATCCGCGGGACTGGGCGACGAGCAGTACTTC
CSARSAGLGDEQYF
>TRBV12-3/TRBV12-4|TRBJ2-1|few|-
TGTGCCAGCAGTTTGACAAGAGGAGCTTACAATGAGCAGTTCTTC
CASSLTRGAYNEQFF
>TRBV5-1|TRBJ2-2|many|-
TGCGCCAGCAGCCTAGGGACGGACACCGGGGAGCTGTTTTTT
CASSLGTDTGELFF
>TRBV20-1|TRBJ1-1|few|TRBD1
TGCAGTGCTAGAGCTGGGACAGGGGGCACTGAAGCTTTCTTT
CSARAGTGGTEAFF
>TRBV30|TRBJ1-5|-|-
TGTGCCTGGAGTGTACACAGACTCGAGCCCCAGCATTTT
CAWSVHRLEPQHF
>TRBV13|TRBJ2-7|-|-
TGTGCCAGCAGCTTAGCGGTGGGGTACGAGCAGTACTTC
CASSLAVGYEQYF
>TRBV15|TRBJ1-3|-|-
TGTGCCACCAGTACTCAAAAAGGTGCCGTCTCTGGAAACACCATATATTTT
CATSTQKGAVSGNTIYF
>TRBV5-1|TRBJ2-1|many|TRBD2
TGCGCCAGCAGCTTGGGGCTAGCGGGAGGGCCTCAGGAGCAGTTCTTC
CASSLGLAGGPQEQFF
>TRBV6-2/TRBV6-3|TRBJ1-6|-|-
TGTGCCAGCAGTCCGGGGTCTAATTCACCCCTCCACTTT
CASSPGSNSPLHF
>TRBV4-1|TRBJ2-7|-|-
TGCGCCAGCAGCCAGGCCTACGGCCCACTGACGGACGAGCAGTACTTC
CASSQAYGPLTDEQYF
>TRBV5-6|TRBJ1-2|few|-
TGTGCCAGCATTGATGAGGGGGACGGCTACACCTTC
CASIDEGDGYTF
>TRBV6-1|TRBJ1-1|-|-
TGTGCCAGCAGGGACAGTTTAAGTAGGACTGAAGCTTTCTTT
CASRDSLSRTEAFF
>TRBV9|TRBJ1-3|-|-
TGTGCCAGCAGCGTAGGGACAGTACCTTCTGGAAACACCATATATTTT
CASSVGTVPSGNTIYF
>TRBV5-1|TRBJ2-1|many|TRBD2
TGCGCCAGCAGCTTGGCCTTACTAGCGGGAGGAAGGGAGCAGTTCTTC
CASSLALLAGGREQFF
>TRBV12-3/TRBV12-4|TRBJ2-3|-|TRBD2
TGTGCCAGCAGCGGGACTAGCGGGAGAGCGGGAGATACGCAGTATTTT
CASSGTSGRAGDTQYF
>TRBV28|TRBJ1-1|many|-
TGTGCCAGCAGTTTAGACCCAGCTATTGTCCCTGAAGCTTTCTTT
CASSLDPAIVPEAFF
>TRBV2|TRBJ2-5|many|-
TGTGCCAGCAGTGATTGGGAAGGGGAGACCCAGTACTTC
CASSDWEGETQYF
>TRBV6-5|TRBJ1-1|many|-
TGTGCCAGCAGTTACTCGTGGCCCCAGGGGAAGGTCGACACTGAAGCTTTCTTT
CASSYSWPQGKVDTEAFF
>TRBV19|TRBJ2-4|-|-
TGTGCCAGTAGTATGCCTTCTCGGGCAAACATTCAGTACTTC
CASSMPSRANIQYF
>TRBV12-5|TRBJ1-5|-|TRBD1
TGTGCTAGTGCCCGGGACAGCCCCTATCAGCCCCAGCATTTT
CASARDSPYQPQHF
>TRBV12-3/TRBV12-4|TRBJ2-5|-|-
TGTGCCAGCAGTTTAGTGGGGGCGTACCAAGAGACCCAGTACTTC
CASSLVGAYQETQYF
>TRBV7-9|TRBJ2-7|many|-
TGTGCCAGCAGCTTAGTGTCCGGACGTGCCTACGAGCAGTACTTC
CASSLVSGRAYEQYF
>TRBV6-1|TRBJ1-1|many|TRBD1
TGTGCCAGCAGGACAGGGGGAACTGAAGCTTTCTTT
CASRTGGTEAFF
>TRBV2|TRBJ1-2|many|-
TGTGCCAGCAGGACAAGCGTTTGGCGAGTAGGTGGCTACACCTTC
CASRTSVWRVGGYTF
>TRBV7-2|TRBJ2-3|many|TRBD2
TGTGCCAGCAGTTCGTCGTGGGGGGGGGATACGCAGTATTTT
CASSSSWGGDTQYF
>TRBV7-9|TRBJ2-7|few|-
TGTGCCAGCAGCCCCGACCCCCTCCGATACTACGAGCAGTACTTC
CASSPDPLRYYEQYF
>TRBV6-1|TRBJ2-4|few|TRBD1
TGTGCCAGCAGTGAAGATAGGACAGGATACTTC
CASSEDRTGYF
>TRBV2|TRBJ1-3|many|-
TGTGCCAGCTACCTTGGCGGCGCTGGAAACACCATATATTTT
CASYLGGAGNTIYF
>TRBV27|TRBJ1-6|many|-
TGTGCCAGCAGCGGAAGCGGTCCCGGGACTCTCCCCCTCGGACTCCACTTT
CASSGSGPGTLPLGLHF
>TRBV7-9|TRBJ1-1|-|-
TGTGCCAGCAGCCGGACAGCTGAAGCTTTCTTT
CASSRTAEAFF
>TRBV7-2|TRBJ2-3|many|-
TGTGCCAGCAGCCGAAGAGCAGATACGCAGTATTTT
CASSRRADTQYF
>TRBV19|TRBJ1-3|few|TRBD1
TGTGCCAGTAGTATGAGCTCAAGGGGGCTTGGAAACACCATATATTTT
CASSMSSRGLGNTIYF
>TRBV9|TRBJ2-7|-|TRBD2
TGTGCCAGCAGCGAGACTAGCGGGAGTCTGTACGAGCAGTACTTC
CASSETSGSLYEQYF
>TRBV2|TRBJ1-2|-|-
TGTGCCATCAAGGGAACTACAGGGTTGAAGGGCTACACCTTC
CAIKGTTGLKGYTF
>TRBV6-1|TRBJ2-2|-|TRBD1
TGTGCCAGCAGTCGACAGGGCCCCACCGGGGAGCTGTTTTTT
CASSRQGPTGELFF
>TRBV28|TRBJ2-7|many|-
TGTGCCAGCAGTTTACTCCCTTACGAGCAGTACTTC
CASSLLPYEQYF